The source of this TCR beta chain is a study of cytomegalovirus exposure and HLA in healthy donors. Study outcomes and limitations: Relative to the approximately 700-donor mean, N-insertions were reportedly fewer in an Asian-associated ancestry cluster in a later analysis. In an earlier analysis, productive rearrangement rates for most beta V segments clustered near 90% or 30%. Equally common other TCR beta chains were less clonally expanded than HLA-associated ones, a later analysis found.

With 60 Vbeta and 13 Jbeta primers, the PCR was carried out. Produced via immunoSEQ multiplex PCR; TCRdb's table is partial and in-frame only. The sample lists about 160,000 clones, roughly 80% occurring once. The ends lost 5 bases at V and 5 bases at J; junction bases unmatched: 11. CDR1 and CDR2 from the germline V gene are SGHTA and FQGTGA. This CDR3 has 16 amino acids. Likely unrecorded immune exposures existed in these nominally healthy donors. Remarks on this clone: Antigen unknown.

Sequencing was done on a sample of PBMCs. The sequence was obtained from a male donor in good health and CMV-seronegative. The chain uses TRBV7-3 and TRBJ2-2, with 7 bases fitting TRBD1. The CDR3 DNA reads TGTGCCAGCAGCCCAGACGACAGGGTTGGTACCGGGGAGCTGTTTTTT. Protein: CASSPDDRVGTGELFF.